Only one count was recorded for the clone carrying this T cell receptor (beta chain). What it binds is not known. This sample stems from a study of cytomegalovirus exposure and HLA in healthy donors. General study results and limits: With later analysis, a missense DCLRE1C variant became linked to TCR beta V- and J-gene trimming. Several V segments, TRBV6-2 and TRBV6-3 among them, could not be told apart and were dropped. Productive status was seen about 90% or about 30% of the time for most TCR beta V segments in an earlier analysis. The study designated fewer than 200 TCR beta chains cytomegalovirus-associated.

The CDR3 length is 16 residues. V dropped 1 base and J dropped 7; count of bases not matched to a gene: 6. Looked up from germline, CDR1 is LGHNA and CDR2 is YSLEER. Vbeta (60) and Jbeta (13) primers were used in the PCR. Clones were read by immunoSEQ multiplex PCR, and TCRdb kept only the in-frame ones, dropping some. This table holds roughly 160,000 clones, around 72% found once. The sample consisted of PBMCs. The source is a female donor in good health and CMV-seronegative. The rearrangement links TRBV4-3 to TRBJ2-1; 11 positions agree with TRBD2. The CDR3 spells CASSQGLAGGKNEQFF. The CDR3 coding sequence is TGCGCCAGCAGCCAAGGGCTAGCGGGAGGCAAAAATGAGCAGTTCTTC.